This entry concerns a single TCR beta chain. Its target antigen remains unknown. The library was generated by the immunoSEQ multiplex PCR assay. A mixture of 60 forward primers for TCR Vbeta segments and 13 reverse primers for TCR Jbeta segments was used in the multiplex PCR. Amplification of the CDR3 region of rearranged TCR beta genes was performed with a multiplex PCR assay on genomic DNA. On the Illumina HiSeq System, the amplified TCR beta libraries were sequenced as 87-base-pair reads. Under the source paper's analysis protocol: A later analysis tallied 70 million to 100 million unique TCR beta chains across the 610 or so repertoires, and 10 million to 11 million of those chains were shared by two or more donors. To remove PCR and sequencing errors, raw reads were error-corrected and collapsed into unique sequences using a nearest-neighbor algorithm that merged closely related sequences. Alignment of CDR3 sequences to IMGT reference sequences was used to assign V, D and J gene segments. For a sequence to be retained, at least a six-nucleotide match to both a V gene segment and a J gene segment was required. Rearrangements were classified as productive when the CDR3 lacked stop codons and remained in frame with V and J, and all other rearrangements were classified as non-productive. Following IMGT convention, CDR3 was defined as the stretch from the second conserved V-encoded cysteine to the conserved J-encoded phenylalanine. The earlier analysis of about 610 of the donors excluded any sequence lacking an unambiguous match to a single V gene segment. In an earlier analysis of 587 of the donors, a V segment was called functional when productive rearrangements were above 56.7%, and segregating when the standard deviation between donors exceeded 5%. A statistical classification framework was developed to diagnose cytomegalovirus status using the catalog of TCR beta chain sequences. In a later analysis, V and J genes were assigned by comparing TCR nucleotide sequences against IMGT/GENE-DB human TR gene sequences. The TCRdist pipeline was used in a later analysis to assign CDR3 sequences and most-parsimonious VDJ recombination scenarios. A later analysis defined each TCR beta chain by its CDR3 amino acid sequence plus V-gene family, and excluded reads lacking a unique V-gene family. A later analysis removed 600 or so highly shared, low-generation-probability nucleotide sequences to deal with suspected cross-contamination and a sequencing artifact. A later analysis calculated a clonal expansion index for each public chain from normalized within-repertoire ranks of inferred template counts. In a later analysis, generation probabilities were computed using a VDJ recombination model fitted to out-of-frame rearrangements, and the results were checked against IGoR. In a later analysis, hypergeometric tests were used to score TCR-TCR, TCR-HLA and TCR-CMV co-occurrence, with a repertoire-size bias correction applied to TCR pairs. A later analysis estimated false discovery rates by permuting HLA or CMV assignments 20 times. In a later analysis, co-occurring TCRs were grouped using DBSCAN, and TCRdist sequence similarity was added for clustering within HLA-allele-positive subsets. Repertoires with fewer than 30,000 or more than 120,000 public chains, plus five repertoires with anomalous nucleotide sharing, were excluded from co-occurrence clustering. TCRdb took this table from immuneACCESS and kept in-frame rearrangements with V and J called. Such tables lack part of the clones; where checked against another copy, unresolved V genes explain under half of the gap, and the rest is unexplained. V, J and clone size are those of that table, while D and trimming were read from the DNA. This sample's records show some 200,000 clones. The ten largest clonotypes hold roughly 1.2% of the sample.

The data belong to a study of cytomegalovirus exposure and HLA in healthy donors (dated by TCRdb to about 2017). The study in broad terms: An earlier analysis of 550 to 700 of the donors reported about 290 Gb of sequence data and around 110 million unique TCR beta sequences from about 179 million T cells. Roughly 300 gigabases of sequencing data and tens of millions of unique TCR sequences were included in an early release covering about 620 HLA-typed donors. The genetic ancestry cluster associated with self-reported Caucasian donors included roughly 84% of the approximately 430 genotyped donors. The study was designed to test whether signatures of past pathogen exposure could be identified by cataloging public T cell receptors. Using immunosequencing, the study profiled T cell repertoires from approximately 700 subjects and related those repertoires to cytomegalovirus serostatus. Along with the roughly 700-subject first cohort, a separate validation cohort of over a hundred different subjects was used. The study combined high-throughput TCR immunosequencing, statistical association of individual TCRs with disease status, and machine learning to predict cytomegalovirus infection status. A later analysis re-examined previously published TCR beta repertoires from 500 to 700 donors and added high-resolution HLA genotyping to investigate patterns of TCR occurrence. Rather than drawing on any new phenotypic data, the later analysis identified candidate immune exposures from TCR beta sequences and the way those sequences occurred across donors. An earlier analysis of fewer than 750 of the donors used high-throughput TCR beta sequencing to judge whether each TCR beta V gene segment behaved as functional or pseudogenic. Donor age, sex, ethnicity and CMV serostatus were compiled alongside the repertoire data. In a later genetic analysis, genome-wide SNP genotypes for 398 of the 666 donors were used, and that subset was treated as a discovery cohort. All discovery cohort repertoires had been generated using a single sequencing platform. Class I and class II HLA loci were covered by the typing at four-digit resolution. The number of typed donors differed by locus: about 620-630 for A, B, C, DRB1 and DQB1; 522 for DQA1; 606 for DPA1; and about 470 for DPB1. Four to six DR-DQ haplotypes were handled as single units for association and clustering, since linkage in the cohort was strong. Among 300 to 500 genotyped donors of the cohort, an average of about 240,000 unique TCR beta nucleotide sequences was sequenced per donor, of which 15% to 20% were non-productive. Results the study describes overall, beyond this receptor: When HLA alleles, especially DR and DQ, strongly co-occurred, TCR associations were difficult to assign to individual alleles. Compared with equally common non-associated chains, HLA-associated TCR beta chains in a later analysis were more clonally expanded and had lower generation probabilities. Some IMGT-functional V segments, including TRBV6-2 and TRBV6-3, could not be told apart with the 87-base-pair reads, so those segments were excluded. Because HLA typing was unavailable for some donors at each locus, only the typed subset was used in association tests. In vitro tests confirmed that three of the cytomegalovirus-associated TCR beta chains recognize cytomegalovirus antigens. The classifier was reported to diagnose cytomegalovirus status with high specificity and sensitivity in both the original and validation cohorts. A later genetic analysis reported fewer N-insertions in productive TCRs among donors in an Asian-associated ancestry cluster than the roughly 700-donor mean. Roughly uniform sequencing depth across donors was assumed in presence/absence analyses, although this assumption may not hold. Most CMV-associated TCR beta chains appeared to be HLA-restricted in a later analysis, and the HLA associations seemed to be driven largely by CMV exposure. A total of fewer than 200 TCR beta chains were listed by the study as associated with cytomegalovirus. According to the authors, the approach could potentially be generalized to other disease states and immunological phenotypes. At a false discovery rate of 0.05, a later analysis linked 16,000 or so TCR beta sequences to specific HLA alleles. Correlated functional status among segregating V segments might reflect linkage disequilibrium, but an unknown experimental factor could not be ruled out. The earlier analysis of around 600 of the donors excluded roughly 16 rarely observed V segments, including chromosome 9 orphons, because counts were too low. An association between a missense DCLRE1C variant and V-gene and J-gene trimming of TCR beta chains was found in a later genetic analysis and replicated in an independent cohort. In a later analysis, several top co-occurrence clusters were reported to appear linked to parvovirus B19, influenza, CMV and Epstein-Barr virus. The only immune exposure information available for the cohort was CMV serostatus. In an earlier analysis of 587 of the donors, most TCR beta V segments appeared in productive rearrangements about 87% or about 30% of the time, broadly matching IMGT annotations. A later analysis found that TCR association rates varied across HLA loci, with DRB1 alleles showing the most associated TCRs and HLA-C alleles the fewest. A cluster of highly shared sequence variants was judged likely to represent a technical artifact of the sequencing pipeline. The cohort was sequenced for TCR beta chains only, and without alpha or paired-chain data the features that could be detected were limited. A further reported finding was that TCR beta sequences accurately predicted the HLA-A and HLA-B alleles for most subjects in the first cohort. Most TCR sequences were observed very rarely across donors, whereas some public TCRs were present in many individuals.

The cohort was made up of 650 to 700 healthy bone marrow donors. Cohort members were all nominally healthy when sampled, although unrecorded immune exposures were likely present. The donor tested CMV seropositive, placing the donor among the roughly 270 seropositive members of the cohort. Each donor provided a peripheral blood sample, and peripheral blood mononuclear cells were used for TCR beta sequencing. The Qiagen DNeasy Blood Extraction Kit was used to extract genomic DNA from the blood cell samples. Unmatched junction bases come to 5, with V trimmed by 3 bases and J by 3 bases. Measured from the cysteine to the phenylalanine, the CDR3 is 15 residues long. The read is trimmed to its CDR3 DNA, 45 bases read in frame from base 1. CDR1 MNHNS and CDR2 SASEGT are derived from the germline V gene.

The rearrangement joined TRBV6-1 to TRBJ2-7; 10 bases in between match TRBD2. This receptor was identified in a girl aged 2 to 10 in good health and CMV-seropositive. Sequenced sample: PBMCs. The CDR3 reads CASSDEGLADYEQYF. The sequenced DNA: TGTGCCAGCAGTGACGAAGGACTAGCGGACTACGAGCAGTACTTC.